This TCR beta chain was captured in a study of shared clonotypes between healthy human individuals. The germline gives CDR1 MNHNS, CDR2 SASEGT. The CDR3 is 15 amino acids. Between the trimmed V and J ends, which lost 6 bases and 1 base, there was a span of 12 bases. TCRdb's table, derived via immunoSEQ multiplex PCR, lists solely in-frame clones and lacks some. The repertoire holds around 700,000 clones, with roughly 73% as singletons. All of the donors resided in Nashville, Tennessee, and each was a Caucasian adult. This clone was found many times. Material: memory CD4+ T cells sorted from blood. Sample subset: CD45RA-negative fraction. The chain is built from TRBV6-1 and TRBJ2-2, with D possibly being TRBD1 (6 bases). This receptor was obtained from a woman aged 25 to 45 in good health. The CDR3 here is CASRTGQLNTGELFF. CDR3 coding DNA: TGTGCCAGCAGGACAGGACAGCTGAACACCGGGGAGCTGTTTTTT.